The clone carrying this T cell receptor (beta chain) occurred a few times. Its antigen is as yet unknown. There are 16 residues in the CDR3. Germline lookup yields CDR1 SEHNR and CDR2 FQNEAQ (reference sequence). Losses at the gene ends were 3 bases for V and 4 bases for J; bases not matched to a gene: 8. Primers used in a second PCR of roughly 7 to 12 cycles were a sample-barcoded 5' primer and a J-beta primer mix. TCRdb independently ran MiXCR on the 5' RACE reads; one entry per CDR3 protein. The table has roughly 640,000 distinct CDR3 sequences, approximately 30% seen once. Those donating, healthy Caucasian individuals from Russia, were aged about 6 to 90. Isolation per sample recovered at least 7 million PBMCs. These data are taken from a study of blood T cells in healthy people across ages. Study-level results: Unsorted PBMCs prevented conclusive naive versus antigen-experienced comparison. Nothing was known about donor CMV status, and this possibly confounded expanded clonotype changes.

The clonotype was recovered from a woman older than 75 in good health. The sample was blood. V is TRBV7-9 and J is TRBJ1-4; 7 bases agree with TRBD1. CDR3: CASSFPAGGNNEKLFF. CDR3 DNA sequence: TGTGCCAGCAGCTTCCCCGCAGGGGGAAATAATGAAAAACTGTTTTTT.